The rows below give T cell receptor beta chains drawn from one sample of a study of shared clonotypes between healthy human individuals. Produced via immunoSEQ multiplex PCR; TCRdb's table is partial and in-frame only. Of about 2 million clones listed, 85% to 95% are singletons. The sequencing sample was made of naive CD4+ T cells sorted from blood. These TCRs come from a man between 18 and 29 years old in good health. CDR3s include the opening cysteine and the closing phenylalanine or tryptophan. The D gene is left open where the match is weak. Expanded clones are given a class, and other clones once, few, many or no size at all.

size: .; V: TRBV4-1; D: TRBD1; J: TRBJ1-6; DNA: TGCGCCAGCAGCCAGGGACAGGGGGCCAATTCACCCCTCCACTTT; CDR3: CASSQGQGANSPLHF
size: .; V: TRBV19; D: .; J: TRBJ1-5; DNA: TGTGCCAGTAGTATGGGGTCTTATAGCAATCAGCCCCAGCATTTT; CDR3: CASSMGSYSNQPQHF
size: .; V: TRBV5-8; D: TRBD2; J: TRBJ2-2; DNA: TGTGCCAGCAGCTTGTTCTTAGCGGGAGCCGGCGGGGAGCTGTTTTTT; CDR3: CASSLFLAGAGGELFF
size: .; V: TRBV5-1; D: .; J: TRBJ2-1; DNA: TGCGCCAGCTCTGGAGGTGTTGGCTCCTACAATGAGCAGTTCTTC; CDR3: CASSGGVGSYNEQFF
size: .; V: TRBV10-2; D: .; J: TRBJ1-5; DNA: TGCGCCAGCAGTGAGTCGGGGGGACCGAATCAGCCCCAGCATTTT; CDR3: CASSESGGPNQPQHF
size: .; V: TRBV9; D: .; J: TRBJ2-3; DNA: TGTGGCCCCCCTCCGGGACAAGCGAACCCAGATACGCAGTATTTT; CDR3: CGPPPGQANPDTQYF
size: .; V: TRBV5-1; D: TRBD1; J: TRBJ1-4; DNA: TGCGCCAGCAGCCGCGGACAGGGGACAACTAATGAAAAACTGTTTTTT; CDR3: CASSRGQGTTNEKLFF
size: .; V: TRBV5-4; D: .; J: TRBJ2-7; DNA: TGTGCCAGCAGCCTGTTGGGGGTTAGCTCCTACGAGCAGTACTTC; CDR3: CASSLLGVSSYEQYF
size: .; V: TRBV9; D: .; J: TRBJ1-4; DNA: TGTGCCAGCAGCGCTCTTAGTCCAGGGACTCCGGGCGAAAAACTGTTTTTT; CDR3: CASSALSPGTPGEKLFF
size: .; V: TRBV6-5; D: .; J: TRBJ1-1; DNA: TGTGCCAGCAGGGCCGAATATGTCACTGAAGCTTTCTTT; CDR3: CASRAEYVTEAFF
size: .; V: TRBV18; D: TRBD1; J: TRBJ1-1; DNA: TGTGCCAGCTCACGGGACAGAGACACTGAAGCTTTCTTT; CDR3: CASSRDRDTEAFF
size: .; V: TRBV27; D: TRBD2; J: TRBJ2-7; DNA: TGTGCCAGCAAAAAAGGGATGATGCGGGAGGGTTACGAGCAGTACTTC; CDR3: CASKKGMMREGYEQYF
size: .; V: TRBV4-3; D: .; J: TRBJ2-3; DNA: TGCGCCAGCAGCCAAGATAGAGCGGACACAGATACGCAGTATTTT; CDR3: CASSQDRADTDTQYF
size: .; V: TRBV18; D: .; J: TRBJ2-7; DNA: TGTGCCAGCTCACTAGGGAACGAGCAGTACTTC; CDR3: CASSLGNEQYF
size: .; V: TRBV4-3; D: TRBD1; J: TRBJ2-2; DNA: TGCGCCAGCAGCCGTCACAGGACAGGGGGAAACACCGGGGAGCTGTTTTTT; CDR3: CASSRHRTGGNTGELFF
size: .; V: TRBV10-1; D: TRBD2; J: TRBJ2-3; DNA: TGCGCCAGCAGTCCCGGGACTAGCGGGGGGTCCCGCACAGATACGCAGTATTTT; CDR3: CASSPGTSGGSRTDTQYF
size: .; V: TRBV11-2; D: .; J: TRBJ1-1; DNA: TGTGCCAGCAGCTTATGGGTCGTGCCGCAAGAGGCTTTCTTT; CDR3: CASSLWVVPQEAFF
size: .; V: TRBV7-9; D: TRBD1; J: TRBJ2-1; DNA: TGTGCCAGCAGCTTCTACGGACAGGGCAACAATGAGCAGTTCTTC; CDR3: CASSFYGQGNNEQFF
size: .; V: TRBV2; D: TRBD1; J: TRBJ2-7; DNA: TGTGCCAGCAACCAAGGGGGCACGCACGAGCAGTACTTC; CDR3: CASNQGGTHEQYF
size: once; V: TRBV5-4; D: TRBD2; J: TRBJ2-7; DNA: TGTGCCAGCAGCTTGGGGAGCGGGGAAGCCTACTACGAGCAGTACTTC; CDR3: CASSLGSGEAYYEQYF
size: .; V: TRBV11-2; D: TRBD2; J: TRBJ2-7; DNA: TGTGCCAGCAGCTCCGGCGGCGGGGGTGGCTACGAGCAGTACTTC; CDR3: CASSSGGGGGYEQYF
size: .; V: TRBV4-1; D: TRBD2; J: TRBJ2-2; DNA: TGCGCCAGCAGCCAAGGACTAGCGGGAGTCAACACCGGGGAGCTGTTTTTT; CDR3: CASSQGLAGVNTGELFF
size: .; V: TRBV30; D: .; J: TRBJ2-5; DNA: TGTGCCTGGAGTTCCGAGGGCAGGGGAAAAGAGACCCAGTACTTC; CDR3: CAWSSEGRGKETQYF
size: .; V: TRBV5-4; D: .; J: TRBJ2-5; DNA: TGTGCCAGCAGCTTGGGAGGGGGGGCCGTAGAGACCCAGTACTTC; CDR3: CASSLGGGAVETQYF